These 19 T cell receptor beta chains share one sample of origin, sequenced in a study of blood T cell repertoires in COVID-19 (dated by TCRdb to 2019 to 2021). Library preparation was by the immunoSEQ multiplex PCR assay. The clones in this table, taken by TCRdb from immuneACCESS, are in-frame only. Not every clone is retained; where verified, under half of the shortfall comes from an unresolved V gene, and the cause of the rest is unknown. This sample has more than 200,000 clones in its table, and nearly 90% of those were observed once. 2% to 2.5% of the sample is held by the ten biggest clonotypes. Specimen: peripheral blood. These receptors were taken from a woman aged 40 to 49 who had recovered from COVID-19.

This chain joins TRBV11-2 and TRBJ2-7; 10 bases are shared with TRBD2. The CDR3 sequence is 17 residues long. After removal of 3 bases from V and 2 bases from J, the junction contained 10 bases not matched to a gene. In germline, CDR1 is SGHAT, CDR2 FQNNGV. As DNA, the CDR3 is TGTGCCAGCAGCTTCCAGTTAGCGGGAGGACTCACCTACGAGCAGTACTTC. Translating gives CASSFQLAGGLTYEQYF.

The CDR3 nucleotides read TGTGCCAGCAGCGCAGAAGAGCAGACTAGCGGGAGGGTAGCCTCCTACAATGAGCAGTTCTTC. Its translation is CASSAEEQTSGRVASYNEQFF. The chain joins TRBV9 to TRBJ2-1; 14 nucleotides agree with TRBD2. CDR1 is SGDLS, CDR2 YYNGEE, per germline. The CDR3 extends over 21 amino acids. Losses at the gene ends were 3 bases for V and 0 bases for J; bases not matched to a gene: 14.

This clone has just a few counts. V is TRBV24-1 and J is TRBJ2-2, with 7 bases identical to TRBD1. The length of the CDR3 is 16 residues. CDR1 is KGHDR, CDR2 SFDVKD, per germline. Losses at the gene ends were 3 bases for V and 6 bases for J; bases not matched to a gene: 9. CDR3 coding DNA: TGTGCCACCAGTGATCCGGGGATTCAGGGGGCCGGGGAGCTGTTTTTT. Translated, it gives CATSDPGIQGAGELFF.

The chain has TRBV7-2 and TRBJ2-7; 9 bases fit TRBD1. V dropped 4 bases and J dropped 6; count of bases not matched to a gene: 4. This CDR3 comprises 13 residues. Per germline, CDR1 SGHTA and CDR2 FQGNSA. The CDR3 sequence: CASSSHRGREQYF. DNA for the CDR3: TGTGCCAGCAGCTCTCACAGGGGGCGCGAGCAGTACTTC. The variable domain in full, completed from reference TRBV7-2 and TRBJ2-7, reads GAGVSQSPSNKVTEKGKDVELRCDPISGHTALYWYRQSLGQGLEFLIYFQGNSAPDKSGLPSDRFSAERTGGSVSTLTIQRTQQEDSAVYLCASSSHRGREQYFGPGTRLTVT.

The chain uses TRBV9 and TRBJ2-1; TRBD2 matches 7 bases. The CDR3 is made up of 15 amino acids. Looked up from germline, CDR1 is SGDLS and CDR2 is YYNGEE. The V and J ends lost 0 bases and 6 bases, in that order; junction bases with no gene match: 6. Here the CDR3 DNA reads TGTGCCAGCAGCGTAGGGGGAGGGGCTAGCAATGAGCAGTTCTTC. This gives the protein CASSVGGGASNEQFF.

The chain has TRBV5-4 and TRBJ2-6; no definite D call. Deletions cut 5 bases from V and 3 bases from J, with 21 bases between. Germline CDR1 and CDR2: SGHNT and YYREEE (reference sequence). This CDR3 has 18 amino acids. CDR3 bases: TGTGCCAGCAGGCAACAACAGTTGTCCCTTGGTGGGGCCAACGTCCTGACTTTC. Its translation is CASRQQQLSLGGANVLTF. The entire variable domain, with the rest obtained from reference TRBV5-4 and TRBJ2-6, is as follows: ETGVTQSPTHLIKTRGQQVTLRCSSQSGHNTVSWYQQALGQGPQFIFQYYREEENGRGNFPPRFSGLQFPNYSSELNVNALELDDSALYLCASRQQQLSLGGANVLTFGAGSRLTVL.

The V call is TRBV19, the J call TRBJ2-1; 13 positions agree with TRBD2. CDR3 length: 17 amino acids. Germline CDR1 reads LNHDA; CDR2 reads SQIVND (reference sequence). Losses at the gene ends were 3 bases for V and 4 bases for J; bases not matched to a gene: 6. This chain's CDR3 is CASSIFTTSGGYNEQFF. The CDR3 DNA follows: TGTGCCAGTAGTATTTTCACGACTAGCGGGGGGTACAATGAGCAGTTCTTC.

The chain uses TRBV20-1 and TRBJ2-7, with D tentatively TRBD2 (6 bases). V was pared by 3 bases and J by 0 bases, with 15 bases between. From germline, CDR1 is DFQATT and CDR2 SNEGSKA (reference sequence). This CDR3 contains 15 residues. The CDR3 is CSASYPGLHSYEQYF. CDR3 coding DNA: TGCAGTGCTAGTTACCCCGGACTACACTCCTACGAGCAGTACTTC.

This sequence joins TRBV7-6 and TRBJ1-4; D remains ambiguous. This CDR3 region has 16 residues. Trimming pared 6 bases from V and 1 base from J, leaving 15 bases between. Per the germline V gene, CDR1 is SGHVS and CDR2 is FNYEAQ. The chain's CDR3 is CASSLEEGGTNEKLFF. CDR3 coding DNA: TGTGCCAGCAGTCTCGAGGAGGGAGGAACTAATGAAAAACTGTTTTTT.

This chain uses TRBV12-5 with TRBJ1-5; D call uncertain. The CDR3 runs to 13 residues. The ends were cut back, 11 bases at V and 3 bases at J, with 14 bases in the middle. Germline CDR1 is LGHNT and CDR2 is FRNRAP. The CDR3 DNA reads as TGTGCTTCTGCGACCCGGGACAATCAGCCCCAGCATTTT. It codes for CASATRDNQPQHF. The full variable domain, in which reference TRBV12-5 and TRBJ1-5 provide the parts outside the CDR3, is DARVTQTPRHKVTEMGQEVTMRCQPILGHNTVFWYRQTMMQGLELLAYFRNRAPLDDSGMPKDRFSAEMPDATLATLKIQPSEPRDSAVYFCASATRDNQPQHFGDGTRLSIL.

The CDR3 nucleotides are TGTGCCAGCTCCAGGGACTTGTATAATTCACCCCTCCACTTT. It is translated as CASSRDLYNSPLHF. The V call is TRBV18, the J call TRBJ1-6; the D gene is possibly TRBD1 (5 bases). This CDR3 is 14 amino acids long. CDR1 is KGHSH, CDR2 LQKENI, per germline. Trimming stripped 6 bases from V and 4 bases from J, with 10 bases between.

The chain uses TRBV30 and TRBJ1-5, with D possibly TRBD1 on 6 matching bases. V was trimmed by 5 bases and J by 1 base, leaving 6 bases between them. CDR3 length: 12 residues. Germline values: CDR1 GTSNPN, CDR2 SVGIG (reference sequence). In DNA, the CDR3 is TGTGCCTGGGGGGGCAGCAATCAGCCCCAGCATTTT. Translating it yields CAWGGSNQPQHF.

The chain has TRBV28 and TRBJ2-7; 7 nucleotides align to TRBD1. V trimming: 2 bases; J trimming: 6 bases; junction bases outside the gene matches: 16. Germline V CDR1 and CDR2: MDHEN, SYDVKM. The CDR3 is 17 amino acids. The DNA for the CDR3 is TGTGCCAGCAGTTTACAGTTTGGGGCGACAGGGAGAGGCGAGCAGTACTTC. This encodes CASSLQFGATGRGEQYF.

The gene calls are TRBV2 and TRBJ2-3; D possibly corresponds to TRBD1 (6 bases). Germline V gene sequence: CDR1 SNHLY, CDR2 FYNNEI. V was clipped by 8 bases and J by 1 base, with 13 bases between them. This CDR3 is 14 amino acids long. The CDR3 sequence is CASALQGRTDTQYF. CDR3 DNA sequence: TGTGCCAGCGCCCTCCAGGGGCGCACAGATACGCAGTATTTT.

The CDR3 reads CASSPEGQPNQPQHF. CDR3 bases: TGTGCCAGCTCACCCGAGGGACAGCCTAATCAGCCCCAGCATTTT. This chain joins TRBV18 and TRBJ1-5, with 7 positions matching TRBD1. This CDR3 region has 15 residues. The trim removed 3 bases at V and 4 bases at J, leaving 6 bases unmatched. From germline, CDR1 is KGHSH and CDR2 LQKENI. The whole variable domain, filled in from reference TRBV18 and TRBJ1-5, reads NAGVMQNPRHLVRRRGQEARLRCSPMKGHSHVYWYRQLPEEGLKFMVYLQKENIIDESGMPKERFSAEFPKEGPSILRIQQVVRGDSAAYFCASSPEGQPNQPQHFGDGTRLSIL.

This sequence joins TRBV3-1 (or the pseudogene TRBV3-2) and TRBJ2-4; 10 bases are shared with TRBD2. The germline gives CDR1 LGHDT, CDR2 YNNKEL (reference sequence). Losses at the gene ends were 0 bases for V and 12 bases for J; bases not matched to a gene: 5. The length of the CDR3 is 14 residues. CDR3 DNA sequence: TGTGCCAGCAGCCAAGAGACTAGCGGGCCGTATCAGTACTTC. Translated: CASSQETSGPYQYF.

Concerning this clone itself: The sample contains more than one DNA sequence encoding this CDR3. V gene TRBV28 combines with J gene TRBJ2-7; unclear D gene. The germline gives CDR1 MDHEN, CDR2 SYDVKM. V was cut by 6 bases and J by 3 bases, with 6 bases left in between. The CDR3 is 11 residues long. CDR3 coding DNA: TGTGCCAGCAGGGGCGTCTACGAGCAGTACTTC. Protein sequence: CASRGVYEQYF.

The gene calls are TRBV18 and TRBJ2-1, with D possibly being TRBD1 (6 bases). This CDR3 comprises 14 residues. Trimming removed 1 base from V and 5 bases from J, with 9 bases in between. Germline values: CDR1 KGHSH, CDR2 LQKENI. CDR3 sequence (DNA): TGTGCCAGCTCACCACGGACAGTGGACAATGAGCAGTTCTTC. This encodes CASSPRTVDNEQFF.

In this sample, this clone turned up once. V usage is TRBV19 and J usage is TRBJ2-3; 15 bases match TRBD2. V dropped 7 bases and J dropped 8; count of bases not matched to a gene: 10. The germline V gene encodes CDR1 LNHDA and CDR2 SQIVND (reference sequence). This CDR3 spans 16 amino acids. CDR3 in DNA: TGTGCCAGTAACCCCGGCGGACTAGCGGGAGGGGTTACGCAGTATTTT. This translates into CASNPGGLAGGVTQYF.